This T cell receptor beta chain was obtained from a study of cytomegalovirus exposure and HLA in healthy donors. Whole-study results and caveats: In a later analysis, HLA-C alleles had the fewest associated TCRs, DRB1 alleles the most. A highly shared variant cluster was judged a likely technical artifact. TCR beta V- and J-gene trimming, according to a later analysis, was linked to a missense DCLRE1C variant.

A word on this clone: Its matching antigen is unknown.

V was clipped by 0 bases and J by 8 bases, with 11 bases between them. Germline CDR1 reads MGHRA; CDR2 reads YSYEKL. The CDR3 covers 14 residues. The PCR was carried out with 60 Vbeta primers and 13 Jbeta primers. Using immunoSEQ multiplex PCR, the repertoire was profiled, and TCRdb retains in-frame clones only, with some absent. The listing records roughly 120,000 clones. The receptor was isolated from a man younger than 35 in good health and CMV-seronegative. The sequencing input was PBMCs. This rearrangement joins TRBV4-1 to TRBJ2-1, with D maybe TRBD2 (5 bases). The CDR3 region is CASSQEGGQDEQFF. Here the CDR3 DNA reads TGCGCCAGCAGCCAAGAAGGAGGCCAGGATGAGCAGTTCTTC.